This T cell receptor beta chain was profiled in a study of graft-versus-host responses after intestinal transplantation. As for the study in general: The recipients all started with anti-thymocyte globulin induction and then took tacrolimus and steroids for around 3 years.

Remarks on this clone: What it recognizes is unknown.

Here immunoSEQ multiplex PCR was the method, and the copy in TCRdb shows in-frame clones only, minus some. The table shows 12,000 or so clones, with around four fifths occurring only once. The V gene's germline CDR1 is SGHVS and CDR2 FQNEAQ. With V trimmed by 5 bases and J by 3 bases, 9 bases remained unmatched. This CDR3 has 16 residues. Points from the study as a whole: GvH clonotypes were identified within recipient marrow, with a subset emerging first in ileum or blood.

This clonotype was obtained from a human patient who received an intestinal transplant, so some T cells may come from the graft donor. This sample comprised PBMCs, obtained roughly 74 weeks after intestinal transplant. The chain couples TRBV7-8 to TRBJ2-1, with TRBD2 identical over 8 bases. The DNA for the CDR3 is TGTGCCAGCAGCCGTCAAGCGGGAGCGGTCTACAATGAGCAGTTCTTC. Residues: CASSRQAGAVYNEQFF.